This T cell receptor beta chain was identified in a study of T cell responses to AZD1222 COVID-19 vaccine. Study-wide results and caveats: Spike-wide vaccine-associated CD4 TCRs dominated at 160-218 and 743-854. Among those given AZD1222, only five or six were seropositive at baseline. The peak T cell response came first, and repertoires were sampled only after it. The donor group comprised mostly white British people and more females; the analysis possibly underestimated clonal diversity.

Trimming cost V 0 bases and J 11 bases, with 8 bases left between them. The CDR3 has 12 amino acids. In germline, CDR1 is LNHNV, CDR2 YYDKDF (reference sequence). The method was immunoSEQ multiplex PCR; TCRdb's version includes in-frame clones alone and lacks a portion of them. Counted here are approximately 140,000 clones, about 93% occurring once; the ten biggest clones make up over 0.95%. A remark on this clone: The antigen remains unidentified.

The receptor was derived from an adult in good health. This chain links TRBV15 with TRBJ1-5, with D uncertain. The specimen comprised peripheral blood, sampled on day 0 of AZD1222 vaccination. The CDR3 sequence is CATSRDDRTQHF. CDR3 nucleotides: TGTGCCACCAGCAGAGACGATAGGACCCAGCATTTT.